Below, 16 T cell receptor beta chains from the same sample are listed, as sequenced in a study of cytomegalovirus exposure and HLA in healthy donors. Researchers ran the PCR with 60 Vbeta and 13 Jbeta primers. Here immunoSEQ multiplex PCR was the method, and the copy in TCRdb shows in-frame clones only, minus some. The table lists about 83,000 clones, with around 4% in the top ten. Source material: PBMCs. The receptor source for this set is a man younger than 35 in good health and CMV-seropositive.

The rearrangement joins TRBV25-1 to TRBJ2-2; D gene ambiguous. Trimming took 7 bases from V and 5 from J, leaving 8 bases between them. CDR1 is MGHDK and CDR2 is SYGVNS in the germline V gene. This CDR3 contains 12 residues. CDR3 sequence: CASKTHTGELFF. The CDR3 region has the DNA TGTGCCAGCAAGACTCATACCGGGGAGCTGTTTTTT. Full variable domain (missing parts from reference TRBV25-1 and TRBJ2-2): EADIYQTPRYLVIGTGKKITLECSQTMGHDKMYWYQQDPGMELHLIHYSYGVNSTEKGDLSSESTVSRIRTEHFPLTLESARPSHTSQYLCASKTHTGELFFGEGSRLTVL.

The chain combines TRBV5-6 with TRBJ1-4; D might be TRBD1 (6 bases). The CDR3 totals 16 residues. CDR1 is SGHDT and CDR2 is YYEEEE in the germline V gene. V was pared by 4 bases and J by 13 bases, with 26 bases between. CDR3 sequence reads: CASSRGTIRQPDGLFF. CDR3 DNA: TGTGCCAGCAGCAGGGGGACTATCCGGCAGCCAGACGGACTGTTTTTT.

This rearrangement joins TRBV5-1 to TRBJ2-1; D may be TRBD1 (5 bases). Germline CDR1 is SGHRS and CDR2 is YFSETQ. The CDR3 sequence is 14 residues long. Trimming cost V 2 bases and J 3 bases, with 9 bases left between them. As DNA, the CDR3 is TGCGCCAGCAGCTTTCGCCAGGGCTACAATGAGCAGTTCTTC. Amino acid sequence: CASSFRQGYNEQFF.

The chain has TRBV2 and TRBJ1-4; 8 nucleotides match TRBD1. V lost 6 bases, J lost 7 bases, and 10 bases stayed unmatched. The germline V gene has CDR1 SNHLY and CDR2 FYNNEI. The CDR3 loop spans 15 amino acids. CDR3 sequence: CASRENRGTGEKLFF. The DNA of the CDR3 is TGTGCCAGCAGGGAGAACAGGGGGACGGGTGAAAAACTGTTTTTT.

CDR3 bases: TGCGCCAGCAGCTCGCGCCGAGGCATTACTAGCGGGGGGGCGATAGATACGCAGTATTTT. Residues: CASSSRRGITSGGAIDTQYF. This chain links TRBV5-1 with TRBJ2-3; 13 bases match TRBD2. V was clipped by 3 bases and J by 5 bases; unmatched bases: 18. The germline V gene encodes CDR1 SGHRS and CDR2 YFSETQ. CDR3 length: 20 amino acids.

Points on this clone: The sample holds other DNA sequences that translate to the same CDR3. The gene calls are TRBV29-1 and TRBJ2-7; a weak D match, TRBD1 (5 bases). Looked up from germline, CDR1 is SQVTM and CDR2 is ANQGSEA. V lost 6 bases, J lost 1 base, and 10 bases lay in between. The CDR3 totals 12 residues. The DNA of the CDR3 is TGCAGCGTGGTTGACAGTTCCTACGAGCAGTACTTC. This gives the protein CSVVDSSYEQYF.

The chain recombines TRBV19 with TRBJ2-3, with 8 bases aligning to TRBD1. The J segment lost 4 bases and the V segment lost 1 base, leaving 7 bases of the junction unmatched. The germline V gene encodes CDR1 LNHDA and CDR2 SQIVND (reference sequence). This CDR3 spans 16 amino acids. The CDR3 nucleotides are TGTGCCAGTAGTATAGCCGGACAGGGAGGCGCAGATACGCAGTATTTT. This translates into CASSIAGQGGADTQYF.

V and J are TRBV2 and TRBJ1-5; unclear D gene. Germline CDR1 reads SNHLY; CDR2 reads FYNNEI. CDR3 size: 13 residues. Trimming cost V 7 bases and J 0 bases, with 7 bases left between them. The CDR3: CASNDHSNQPQHF. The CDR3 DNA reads TGTGCCAGCAATGACCATAGCAATCAGCCCCAGCATTTT.

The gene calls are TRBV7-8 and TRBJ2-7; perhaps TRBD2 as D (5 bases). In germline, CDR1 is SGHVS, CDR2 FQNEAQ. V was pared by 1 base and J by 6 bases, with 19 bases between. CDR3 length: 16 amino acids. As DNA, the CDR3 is TGTGCCAGCAGCTTAGATGTTGCGGCCCTGGGGAGCGAGCAGTACTTC. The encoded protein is CASSLDVAALGSEQYF.

In nucleotides, the CDR3 is TGTGCCAGCAGTGAAGGTCTTAAAGGGGGCTTTGGTGTAGCTTTCTTT. This codes for CASSEGLKGGFGVAFF. The chain employs TRBV2 and TRBJ1-1; 7 nucleotides line up with TRBD1. The CDR3 is 16 residues long. Germline V gene sequence: CDR1 SNHLY, CDR2 FYNNEI. V dropped 1 base and J dropped 10; count of bases not matched to a gene: 15. The full variable domain, in which reference TRBV2 and TRBJ1-1 provide the parts outside the CDR3, is EPEVTQTPSHQVTQMGQEVILRCVPISNHLYFYWYRQILGQKVEFLVSFYNNEISEKSEIFDDQFSVERPDGSNFTLKIRSTKLEDSAMYFCASSEGLKGGFGVAFFGQGTRLTVV.

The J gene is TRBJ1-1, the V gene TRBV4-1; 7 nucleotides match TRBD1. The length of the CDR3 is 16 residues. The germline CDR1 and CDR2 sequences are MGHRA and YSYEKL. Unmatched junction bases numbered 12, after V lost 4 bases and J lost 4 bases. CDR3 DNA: TGCGCCAGCAGCCGACAATCCTCAGGGGGTGGCACTGAAGCTTTCTTT. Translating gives CASSRQSSGGGTEAFF.

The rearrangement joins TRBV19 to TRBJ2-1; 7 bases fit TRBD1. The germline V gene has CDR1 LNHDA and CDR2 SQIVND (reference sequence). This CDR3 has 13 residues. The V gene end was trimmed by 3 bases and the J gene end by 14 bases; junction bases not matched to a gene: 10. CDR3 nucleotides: TGTGCCAGTAGTATTCAGATTGGGACAGTCAAGTTCTTC. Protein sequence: CASSIQIGTVKFF.

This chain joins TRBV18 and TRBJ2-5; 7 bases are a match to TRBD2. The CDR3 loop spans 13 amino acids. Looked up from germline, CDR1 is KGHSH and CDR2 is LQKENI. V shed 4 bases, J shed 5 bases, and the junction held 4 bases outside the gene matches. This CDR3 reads CASSRGAGETQYF. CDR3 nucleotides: TGTGCCAGCTCACGCGGAGCGGGGGAGACCCAGTACTTC.

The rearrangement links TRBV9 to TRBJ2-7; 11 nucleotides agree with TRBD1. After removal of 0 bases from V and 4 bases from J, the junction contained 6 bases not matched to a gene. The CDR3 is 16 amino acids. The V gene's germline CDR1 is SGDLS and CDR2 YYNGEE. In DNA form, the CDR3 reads TGTGCCAGCAGCGTAGGGACAGGGGGCGCAAGATACGAGCAGTACTTC. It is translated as CASSVGTGGARYEQYF.

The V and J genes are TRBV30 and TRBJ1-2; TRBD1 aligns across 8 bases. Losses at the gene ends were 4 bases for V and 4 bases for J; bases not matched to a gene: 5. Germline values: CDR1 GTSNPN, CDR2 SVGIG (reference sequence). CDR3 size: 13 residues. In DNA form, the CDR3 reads TGTGCCTGGAACCGGGACAGGAGCTATGGCTACACCTTC. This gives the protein CAWNRDRSYGYTF.

CDR3 in amino acids: CASRARTSSAGELFF. The CDR3 nucleotides read TGTGCCAGCAGGGCACGGACTAGCTCCGCCGGGGAGCTGTTTTTT. This sequence joins TRBV6-1 and TRBJ2-2; 8 nucleotides agree with TRBD2. The CDR3 is 15 residues long. The V gene's germline CDR1 is MNHNS and CDR2 SASEGT. V shed 6 bases, J shed 6 bases, and the junction held 9 bases outside the gene matches.